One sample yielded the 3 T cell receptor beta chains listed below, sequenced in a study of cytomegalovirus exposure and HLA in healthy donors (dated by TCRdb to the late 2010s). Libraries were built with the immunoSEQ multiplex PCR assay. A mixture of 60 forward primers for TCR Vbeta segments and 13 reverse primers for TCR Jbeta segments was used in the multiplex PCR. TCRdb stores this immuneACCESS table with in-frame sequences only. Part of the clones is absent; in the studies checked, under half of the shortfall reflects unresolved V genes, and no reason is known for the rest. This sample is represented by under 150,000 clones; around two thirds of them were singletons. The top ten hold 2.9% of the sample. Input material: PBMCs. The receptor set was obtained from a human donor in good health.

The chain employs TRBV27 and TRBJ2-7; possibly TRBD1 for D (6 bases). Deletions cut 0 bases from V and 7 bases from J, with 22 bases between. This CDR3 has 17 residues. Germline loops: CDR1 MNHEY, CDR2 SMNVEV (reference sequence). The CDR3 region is CASSLSPEAGAVFEQYF. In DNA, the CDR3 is TGTGCCAGCAGTTTATCGCCCGAGGCAGGGGCGGTATTTGAGCAGTACTTC.

The CDR3 spells CASSPKSGQNYEQYF. For the CDR3, the DNA is TGTGCCAGCTCACCTAAATCGGGACAGAACTACGAGCAGTACTTC. V is TRBV18 and J is TRBJ2-7; 7 nucleotides line up with TRBD1. This CDR3 has 15 residues. V shed 3 bases, J shed 3 bases, and the junction held 8 bases outside the gene matches. The germline V gene has CDR1 KGHSH and CDR2 LQKENI.

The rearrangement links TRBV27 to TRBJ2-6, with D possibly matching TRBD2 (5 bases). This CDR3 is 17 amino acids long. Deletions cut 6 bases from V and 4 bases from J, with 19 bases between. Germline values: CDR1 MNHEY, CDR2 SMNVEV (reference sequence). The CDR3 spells CASSLEGLGDGANVLTF. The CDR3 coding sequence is TGTGCCAGCAGCTTAGAGGGTTTAGGAGACGGGGCCAACGTCCTGACTTTC.